This T cell receptor beta chain was sequenced for a study of response to subunit inactivated influenza vaccine. MiXCR, run by TCRdb on the RT-PCR reads, gives a single entry per CDR3 protein. This sample yields roughly 700,000 distinct CDR3 sequences, of which approximately 15% are seen a single time; around 10% belongs to the top ten. Germline loops: CDR1 DFQATT, CDR2 SNEGSKA (reference sequence). V lost 3 bases and J 3 bases, leaving 12 bases between the germline ends. This CDR3 spans 13 amino acids. The study, taken as a whole, reports: Each seasonal influenza vaccination recruits few new T cells, the authors suggested.

The sample holds a few counts of this clonotype. Its antigen is not known. Sequenced here: PBMCs from blood, sampled about 13 days after vaccination. The chain joins TRBV20-1 to TRBJ2-7, with D perhaps matching TRBD1 (5 bases). The receptor's source is a man aged 50 to 60 who received an inactivated influenza vaccine. The CDR3 here is CSASTGRDYEQYF. CDR3 nucleotide sequence: TGCAGTGCTAGTACCGGCAGGGACTACGAGCAGTACTTC.